This T cell receptor beta chain was obtained from a study of cytomegalovirus exposure and HLA in healthy donors. Turning to the study itself: Earlier sequencing of 200 million or so T cells yielded around 120 million unique TCR beta sequences. Samples from HLA-typed donors yielded about 86 million unique TCRs in an early data release.

Whole-study findings and limits: The study flagged some 180 TCR beta chains as cytomegalovirus-associated. Follow-up analysis seemed to connect common viral pathogens with several of the most significant clusters identified.

Primers: 60 Vbeta forward and 13 Jbeta reverse. TCRdb's copy holds only in-frame clones and misses some; the assay was immunoSEQ multiplex PCR. The data show approximately 200,000 clones, approximately 88% seen once. As concerns this clone: Its antigen is unknown.

V gave up 4 bases and J gave up 9 bases; unmatched junction bases: 16. Looked up from germline, CDR1 is SGHDT and CDR2 is YYEEEE. The CDR3 extends over 17 amino acids. The sample was PBMCs. This chain connects TRBV5-6 to TRBJ1-1, with TRBD1 matching 12 bases. The receptor's source is a boy between 10 and 17 years old in good health and CMV-seronegative. In DNA, the CDR3 is TGTGCCAGCAGCGTCCGGGACAGGGGGCTTCCGTTGTCTCAAGCTTTCTTT. This translates into CASSVRDRGLPLSQAFF.